These 17 T cell receptor beta chains were sequenced from one sample in a study of blood T cells in healthy people across ages. For the second PCR, which ran for roughly 7 to 11 cycles, a sample-barcoded 5' primer and a J-beta primer mix were used. A single record per CDR3 protein comes from TCRdb applying MiXCR to the 5' RACE reads. The sample carries 910,000 or so distinct CDR3 sequences, roughly 51% recorded once. Source material: blood. The receptors originated from a woman between 55 and 75 years old in good health.

This clonotype was observed a handful of times. This chain joins TRBV3-1 and TRBJ1-2; no clear D gene. In germline, CDR1 is LGHDT, CDR2 YNNKEL (reference sequence). CDR3 length equals 16 residues. Trimming took off 1 base at V and 0 bases at J, with 12 bases between the two ends. CDR3 residues: CASSQGNRQSNYGYTF. In nucleotides, the CDR3 is TGTGCCAGCAGCCAAGGAAACAGACAATCTAACTATGGCTACACCTTC.

The chain links TRBV9 to TRBJ2-6; 9 bases align to TRBD1. Germline V gene lookup returns CDR1 SGDLS and CDR2 YYNGEE. This CDR3 has 17 amino acids. V lost 3 bases, J lost 3 bases, and 7 bases stayed unmatched. The CDR3 DNA sequence: TGTGCCAGCAGCGGGGACAGGGCCGACTTTGGGGCCAACGTCCTGACTTTC. This gives the protein CASSGDRADFGANVLTF.

This clonotype showed up just a few times. The CDR3 DNA follows: TGCAGTGCAGCGACAGGGGACTATGGCTACACCTTC. It translates to CSAATGDYGYTF. The chain uses TRBV20-1 and TRBJ1-2; 8 positions match TRBD1. V shed 6 bases and J 3 bases; nucleotides not matched to a gene: 3. This CDR3 region has 12 residues. Germline V gene data show CDR1 as DFQATT and CDR2 as SNEGSKA (reference sequence).

The chain joins TRBV5-1 to TRBJ2-7; D is unresolved. V was shortened by 6 bases and J by 3 bases, with 13 bases between the two germline ends. CDR3 length: 13 amino acids. Germline V gene sequence: CDR1 SGHRS, CDR2 YFSETQ. This CDR3 is CASTARSFYEQYF. CDR3 sequence (DNA): TGCGCCAGCACCGCGAGGAGCTTCTACGAGCAGTACTTC.

The CDR3 DNA follows: TGTGCCAGCAGTGCACACATTTGGGGACATTCCTCCTACGAGCAGTACTTC. Encoded protein: CASSAHIWGHSSYEQYF. V gene TRBV25-1 combines with J gene TRBJ2-7, with D maybe TRBD1 (6 bases). This CDR3 is built from 17 residues. CDR1 MGHDK and CDR2 SYGVNS come from the germline V gene. V was shortened by 4 bases and J by 0 bases, with 19 bases between the two germline ends.

This clonotype was recorded only once. V is TRBV11-2 and J is TRBJ2-7; the match to TRBD2 covers 12 bases. The length of the CDR3 is 16 residues. CDR1 and CDR2 (germline): SGHAT, FQNNGV. V was clipped by 7 bases and J by 6 bases; unmatched bases: 13. The CDR3 DNA sequence: TGTGCCAGCACCCCAAATCGACTAGCGGGAGTCCTCGAGCAGTACTTC. It specifies CASTPNRLAGVLEQYF.

This chain links TRBV18 with TRBJ1-5, with a weak D call TRBD1 (5 bases). Germline CDR1 KGHSH, CDR2 LQKENI. The CDR3 is made up of 14 amino acids. V lost 3 bases and J 5 bases, leaving 11 bases between the germline ends. Here the CDR3 reads CASSPGQPHQPQHF. In DNA form, the CDR3 reads TGTGCCAGCTCACCGGGGCAGCCGCATCAGCCCCAGCATTTT.

The chain links TRBV12-3 or TRBV12-4 to TRBJ2-7; D is perhaps TRBD2 (5 bases). Trimming pared 7 bases from V and 5 bases from J, leaving 15 bases between. The CDR3 sequence is 13 residues long. Here the CDR3 reads CASTRTETDEQYF. The CDR3 DNA follows: TGTGCCAGCACCAGGACTGAGACCGACGAGCAGTACTTC.

The rearrangement uses TRBV7-9 and TRBJ2-5; 11 bases match TRBD2. Germline V gene lookup returns CDR1 SEHNR and CDR2 FQNEAQ (reference sequence). The CDR3 has 18 residues. V shed 4 bases, J shed 5 bases, and the junction held 15 bases outside the gene matches. CDR3 sequence: CASSSIAGGQRRGETQYF. CDR3 DNA sequence: TGTGCCAGCAGCTCGATAGCGGGAGGGCAGCGCCGGGGGGAGACCCAGTACTTC.

The chain couples TRBV7-2 to TRBJ2-5, with 8 bases lining up with TRBD2. The trim removed 6 bases at V and 7 bases at J, leaving 10 bases unmatched. Germline V gene lookup returns CDR1 SGHTA and CDR2 FQGNSA. CDR3 length: 14 amino acids. The CDR3 DNA is TGTGCCAGCAGATCCACTAGCGGCCCGGGGACCCAGTACTTC. This codes for CASRSTSGPGTQYF.

This clonotype was seen only a few times. The CDR3 sequence: CASSLVSGSGLSTDTQYF. The CDR3 nucleotides read TGTGCCAGCAGCTTAGTCAGTGGAAGCGGACTGAGCACAGATACGCAGTATTTT. This chain connects TRBV7-9 to TRBJ2-3; weak D call: TRBD2 (5 bases). Trimming stripped 1 base from V and 0 bases from J, with 17 bases between. There are 18 residues in the CDR3. Germline loops: CDR1 SEHNR, CDR2 FQNEAQ (reference sequence).

This chain joins TRBV20-1 and TRBJ2-1; D not resolved. The V end was cut by 6 bases, the J end by 8 bases, with 14 bases between. This CDR3 contains 12 residues. Germline-derived CDR1 and CDR2 are DFQATT and SNEGSKA (reference sequence). In nucleotides, the CDR3 is TGCAGTGCCGAAATTGGCTCTTATGAGCAGTTCTTC. Protein product: CSAEIGSYEQFF.

As to this clonotype: At one of its ends the junction is not consistent with the germline gene, which may arise from a read error. The V and J genes are TRBV5-6 and TRBJ2-1; TRBD2 might be the D (5 bases). Germline CDR1 SGHDT, CDR2 YYEEEE. CDR3 length: 15 amino acids. CDR3 in DNA: TGTGCCGGCAGCCTATTAAGCGGAGCGTACAATGAGCAGTTCTTC. As protein: CAGSLLSGAYNEQFF.

This rearrangement joins TRBV10-3 to TRBJ2-4; D unresolved. The tail of the sequence fits TRBJ2-7 better, so the J call may be wrong. The CDR3 sequence is 12 residues long. CDR1 and CDR2 from the germline V gene are ENHRY and SYGVKD. The DNA of the CDR3 is TGTGCCATCAGTGAGGCACGGGACGAGCAGTACTTC. Translated: CAISEARDEQYF.

The CDR3 DNA follows: TGTGCCAGCAGTTCTGCCACCGTCGAGGGCTACACCTTC. The encoded protein is CASSSATVEGYTF. The chain has TRBV28 and TRBJ1-2; D remains ambiguous. CDR1 is MDHEN, CDR2 SYDVKM, per germline. The CDR3 is 13 residues long. V dropped 4 bases and J dropped 8 bases, with 14 bases sitting between them.

This clonotype was detected only a few times. The genes are TRBV6-5 and TRBJ2-1; D unresolved. The V gene lost 1 base and the J gene lost 7 bases, with 2 bases spanning the gap. This CDR3 has 11 residues. From germline, CDR1 is MNHEY and CDR2 SVGAGI. CDR3 residues: CASSYWNEQFF. DNA for the CDR3: TGTGCCAGCAGTTACTGGAATGAGCAGTTCTTC.

This chain joins TRBV7-2 and TRBJ2-3; D uncertain. The CDR3 loop spans 15 amino acids. Germline values: CDR1 SGHTA, CDR2 FQGNSA. The V and J ends lost 3 bases and 0 bases respectively, with 10 bases between them. The CDR3 is CASSLTLQSTDTQYF. The DNA of the CDR3 is TGTGCCAGCAGCTTGACGTTGCAGAGCACAGATACGCAGTATTTT.